What follows are 14 T cell receptor beta chains derived from one specimen sequenced in a study of blood T cell repertoires in COVID-19. TCRdb keeps only in-frame clones here, not all; method: immunoSEQ multiplex PCR. The sample consists of over 200,000 clones, 90% of them appearing once. Sequencing used PBMCs or T cells enriched from blood (not recorded which). These receptors originate from a man aged 25-45 years who had been exposed to COVID-19.

V usage is TRBV4-2 and J usage is TRBJ2-5, with TRBD1 identical over 11 bases. The junction had 9 bases not matched to a gene; V was cut back by 4 bases and J by 5 bases. Germline values: CDR1 LGHNA, CDR2 YNFKEQ. This CDR3 has 16 residues. The CDR3 coding sequence is TGTGCCAGCAGCCCTCGGACAGGGGGCTATCAGGAGACCCAGTACTTC. This translates into CASSPRTGGYQETQYF.

The chain links TRBV3-1 (or the pseudogene TRBV3-2) to TRBJ2-3, with TRBD2 as a possible D gene (5 bases). V shed 1 base and J shed 0 bases, with 20 bases lying between them. The CDR3 runs 19 residues. The germline CDR1 and CDR2 sequences are LGHDT and YNNKEL (reference sequence). The CDR3 nucleotides read TGTGCCAGCAGCCAAGGGGAGCACCTGGGAGAGACTAGCACAGATACGCAGTATTTT. As protein: CASSQGEHLGETSTDTQYF.

In this sample, this clone turned up once. This chain joins TRBV2 and TRBJ1-3; 8 bases are a match to TRBD1. Looked up from germline, CDR1 is SNHLY and CDR2 is FYNNEI. This CDR3 contains 17 residues. The V and J ends lost 3 bases and 0 bases, in that order; junction bases with no gene match: 7. Written as DNA, the CDR3 is TGTGCCAGCAGTGAGAGGAGGACAGGGACCTCTGGAAACACCATATATTTT. This translates into CASSERRTGTSGNTIYF.

The gene calls are TRBV5-1 and TRBJ1-4; D is undetermined. The V gene lost 2 bases and the J gene lost 5 bases, with 10 bases spanning the gap. Per germline, CDR1 SGHRS and CDR2 YFSETQ. The CDR3 has 14 residues. In nucleotides, the CDR3 is TGCGCCAGCAGCTTTTATGGTGGCAATGAAAAACTGTTTTTT. This codes for CASSFYGGNEKLFF.

The chain combines TRBV28 with TRBJ1-6; 8 bases align to TRBD1. There are 14 residues in the CDR3. Germline V CDR1 and CDR2: MDHEN, SYDVKM. With 5 bases clipped from V and 7 bases from J, the junction kept 4 bases outside the gene matches. The CDR3 DNA reads as TGTGCCAGCAGTCCGACAGGGGAGAATTCACCCCTCCACTTT. The encoded protein is CASSPTGENSPLHF.

The V gene is TRBV19, the J gene TRBJ2-3, with TRBD2 identical over 7 bases. V lost 3 bases to trimming and J lost 4 bases; unmatched junction nucleotides: 7. There are 15 residues in the CDR3. Germline loops: CDR1 LNHDA, CDR2 SQIVND (reference sequence). The CDR3 here is CASSMGLADPDTQYF. CDR3 DNA: TGTGCCAGTAGTATGGGTCTAGCGGACCCAGATACGCAGTATTTT.

The chain is built from TRBV10-3 and TRBJ2-7, with D possibly matching TRBD2 (6 bases). The germline V and J ends were trimmed by 2 bases and 12 bases, with 17 bases remaining between them. In germline, CDR1 is ENHRY, CDR2 SYGVKD. This CDR3 region has 13 residues. The CDR3 bases are TGTGCCATCAGTGAGACAACAGACCACGGGGGGTACTTC. Translated: CAISETTDHGGYF.

Points on this clone: In the same sample, other DNA sequences code for this CDR3. The genes are TRBV5-4 and TRBJ2-1, with a weak D call TRBD2 (6 bases). This CDR3 contains 13 residues. Trimming shortened V by 0 bases and J by 7 bases, and 8 bases separated the two germline ends. From germline, CDR1 is SGHNT and CDR2 YYREEE (reference sequence). In DNA form, the CDR3 reads TGTGCCAGCAGCTTGGCCGGGGGAAATGAGCAGTTCTTC. Protein product: CASSLAGGNEQFF.

The chain carries TRBV24-1 and TRBJ1-1; D is perhaps TRBD1 (6 bases). CDR3 size: 17 residues. Germline CDR1 reads KGHDR; CDR2 reads SFDVKD. V was cut by 1 base and J by 5 bases, with 19 bases left in between. DNA for the CDR3: TGTGCCACCAGTGATTTTAATAGGGGGTTGGTGTTAACTGAAGCTTTCTTT. Its translation is CATSDFNRGLVLTEAFF.

A few counts support this clone. The J gene is TRBJ1-5, the V gene TRBV7-9, with TRBD1 as a possible D gene (5 bases). V was trimmed by 1 base and J by 5 bases, leaving 6 bases between them. This CDR3 comprises 13 residues. CDR1 is SEHNR and CDR2 is FQNEAQ in the germline V gene (reference sequence). In DNA, the CDR3 is TGTGCCAGCAGCTTAGTAGGGGATCAGCCCCAGCATTTT. Amino acid sequence: CASSLVGDQPQHF.

This sequence joins TRBV7-3 and TRBJ1-5, with no clear D. The V gene's germline CDR1 is SGHTA and CDR2 FQGTGA. The CDR3 totals 13 residues. V shed 5 bases and J shed 0 bases, with 5 bases lying between them. Written as DNA, the CDR3 is TGTGCCAGCAGCCGAGATAGCAATCAGCCCCAGCATTTT. Translated, it gives CASSRDSNQPQHF.

The rearrangement links TRBV5-5 to TRBJ1-3, with D perhaps matching TRBD1 (6 bases). Germline CDR1 SGHKS, CDR2 YYEKEE (reference sequence). The V gene lost 1 base and the J gene lost 4 bases, with 12 bases spanning the gap. This CDR3 comprises 15 residues. The DNA for the CDR3 is TGTGCCAGCAGCTTGAGGGACACCATGGGAAACACCATATATTTT. Its translation: CASSLRDTMGNTIYF.

The J gene is TRBJ1-6, the V gene TRBV5-1; D remains unclear. The V and J ends lost 0 bases and 7 bases respectively, with 8 bases between them. Looked up from germline, CDR1 is SGHRS and CDR2 is YFSETQ. The CDR3 runs to 14 residues. The CDR3 DNA reads as TGCGCCAGCAGCTTGGTGGCAGAAAATTCACCCCTCCACTTT. This encodes CASSLVAENSPLHF. Drawing the rest from reference TRBV5-1 and TRBJ1-6, the complete variable domain is KAGVTQTPRYLIKTRGQQVTLSCSPISGHRSVSWYQQTPGQGLQFLFEYFSETQRNKGNFPGRFSGRQFSNSRSEMNVSTLELGDSALYLCASSLVAENSPLHFGNGTRLTVT.

This clone was detected only a few times. V and J are TRBV7-9 and TRBJ2-1; 12 bases align to TRBD2. V was pared by 10 bases and J by 4 bases, with 2 bases of the junction left unmatched. The CDR3 loop spans 13 amino acids. Per germline, CDR1 SEHNR and CDR2 FQNEAQ (reference sequence). CDR3 protein: CATTSGGYNEQFF. The CDR3 nucleotides read TGTGCCACCACTAGCGGGGGGTACAATGAGCAGTTCTTC.